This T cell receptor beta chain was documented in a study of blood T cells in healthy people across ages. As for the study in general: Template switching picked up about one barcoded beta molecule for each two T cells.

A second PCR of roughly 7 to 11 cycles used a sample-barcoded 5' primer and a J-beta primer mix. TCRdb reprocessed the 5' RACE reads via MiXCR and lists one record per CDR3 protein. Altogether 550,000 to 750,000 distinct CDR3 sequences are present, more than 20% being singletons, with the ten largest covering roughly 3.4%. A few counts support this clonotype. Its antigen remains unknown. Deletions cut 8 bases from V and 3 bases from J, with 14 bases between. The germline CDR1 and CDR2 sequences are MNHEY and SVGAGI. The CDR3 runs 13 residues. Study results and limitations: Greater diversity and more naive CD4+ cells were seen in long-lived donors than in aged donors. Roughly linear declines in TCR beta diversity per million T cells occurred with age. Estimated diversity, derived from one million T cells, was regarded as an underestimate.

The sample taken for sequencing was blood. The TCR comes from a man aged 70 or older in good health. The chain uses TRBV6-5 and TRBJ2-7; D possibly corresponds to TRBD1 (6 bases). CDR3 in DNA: TGTGCCAGCGGGACAAACTCGTACTACGAGCAGTACTTC. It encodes CASGTNSYYEQYF.